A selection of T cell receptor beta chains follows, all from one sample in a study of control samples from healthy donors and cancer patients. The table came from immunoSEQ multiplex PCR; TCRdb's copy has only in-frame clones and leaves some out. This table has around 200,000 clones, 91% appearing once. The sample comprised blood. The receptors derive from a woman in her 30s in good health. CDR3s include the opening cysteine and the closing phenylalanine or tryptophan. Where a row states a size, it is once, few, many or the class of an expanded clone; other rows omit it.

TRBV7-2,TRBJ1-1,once,CASSLGQGRTEAFF
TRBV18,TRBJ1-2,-,CASSTTDGRYGYTF
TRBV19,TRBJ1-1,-,CASSIGRGTEAFF
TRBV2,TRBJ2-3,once,CASSDAEVADTQYF
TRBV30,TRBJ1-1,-,CAWRTGTGDPEAFF
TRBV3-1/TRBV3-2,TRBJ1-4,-,CASSQDTGSNEKLFF
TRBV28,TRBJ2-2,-,CASRLQGPNTGELFF
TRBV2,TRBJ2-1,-,CASSERVGGSYNEQFF
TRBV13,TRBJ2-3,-,CASSLGTTGLAGTDTQYF
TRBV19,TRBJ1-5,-,CASLGAYSNQPQHF